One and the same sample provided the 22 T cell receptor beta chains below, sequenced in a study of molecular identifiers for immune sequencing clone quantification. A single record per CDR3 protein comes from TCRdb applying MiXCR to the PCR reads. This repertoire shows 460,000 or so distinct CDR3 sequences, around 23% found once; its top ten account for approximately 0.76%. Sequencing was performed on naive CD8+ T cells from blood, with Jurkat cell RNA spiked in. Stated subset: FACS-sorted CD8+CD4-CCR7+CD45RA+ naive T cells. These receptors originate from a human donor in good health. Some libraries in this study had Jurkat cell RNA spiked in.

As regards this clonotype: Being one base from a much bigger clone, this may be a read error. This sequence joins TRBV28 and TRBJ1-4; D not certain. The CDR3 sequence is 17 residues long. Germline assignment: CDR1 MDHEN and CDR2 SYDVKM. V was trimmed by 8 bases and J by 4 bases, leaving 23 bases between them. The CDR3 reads CASGWLEQAQHNEKLFF. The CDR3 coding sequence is TGTGCCAGCGGTTGGTTGGAACAAGCTCAACATAATGAAAAACTGTTTTTT.

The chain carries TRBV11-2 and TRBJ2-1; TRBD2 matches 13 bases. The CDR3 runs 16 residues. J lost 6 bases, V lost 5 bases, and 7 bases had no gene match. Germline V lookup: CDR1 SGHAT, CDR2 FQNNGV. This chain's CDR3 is CASSTWTSGSSNEQFF. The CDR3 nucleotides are TGTGCCAGCAGCACCTGGACTAGCGGGAGTAGCAATGAGCAGTTCTTC.

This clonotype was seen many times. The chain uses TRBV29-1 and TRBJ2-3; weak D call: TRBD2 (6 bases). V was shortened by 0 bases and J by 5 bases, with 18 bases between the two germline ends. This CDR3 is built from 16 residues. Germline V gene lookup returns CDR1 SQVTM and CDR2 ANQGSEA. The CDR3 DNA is TGCAGCGTTGAAGATCGGGGTGACGGGAGCGTAGATACGCAGTATTTT. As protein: CSVEDRGDGSVDTQYF.

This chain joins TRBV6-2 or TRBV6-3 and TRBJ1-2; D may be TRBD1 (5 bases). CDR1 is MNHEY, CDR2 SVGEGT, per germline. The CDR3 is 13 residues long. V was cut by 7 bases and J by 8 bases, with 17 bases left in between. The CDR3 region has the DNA TGTGCCAGCAAGGGGCCAGGTCCTTCCGGCTACACCTTC. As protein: CASKGPGPSGYTF.

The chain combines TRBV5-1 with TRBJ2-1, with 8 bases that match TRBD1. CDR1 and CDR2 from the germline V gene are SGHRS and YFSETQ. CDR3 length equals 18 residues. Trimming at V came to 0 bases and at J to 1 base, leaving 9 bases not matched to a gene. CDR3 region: CASSLAGGVPMSYNEQFF. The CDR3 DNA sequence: TGCGCCAGCAGCTTGGCAGGGGGCGTTCCCATGTCCTACAATGAGCAGTTCTTC.

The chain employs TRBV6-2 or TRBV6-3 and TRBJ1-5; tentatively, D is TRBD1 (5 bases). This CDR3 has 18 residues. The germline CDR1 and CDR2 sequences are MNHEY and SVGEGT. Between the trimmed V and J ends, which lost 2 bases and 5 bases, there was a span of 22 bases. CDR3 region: CASSYAPRTGGVDQPQHF. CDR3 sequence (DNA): TGTGCCAGCAGTTACGCCCCTAGGACGGGGGGGGTTGATCAGCCCCAGCATTTT.

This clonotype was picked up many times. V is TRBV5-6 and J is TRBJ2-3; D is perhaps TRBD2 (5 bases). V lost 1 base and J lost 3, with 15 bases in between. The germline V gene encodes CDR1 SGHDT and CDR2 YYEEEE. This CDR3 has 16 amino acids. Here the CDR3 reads CASSLLSPRGTDTQYF. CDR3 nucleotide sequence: TGTGCCAGCAGCTTGTTGTCTCCCCGAGGGACAGATACGCAGTATTTT.

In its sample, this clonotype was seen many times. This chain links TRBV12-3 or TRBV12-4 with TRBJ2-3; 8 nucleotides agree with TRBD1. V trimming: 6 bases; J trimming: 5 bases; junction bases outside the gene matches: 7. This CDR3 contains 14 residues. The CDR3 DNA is TGTGCCAGCAGGGCAGGGGGCAGTGGAGATACGCAGTATTTT. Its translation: CASRAGGSGDTQYF.

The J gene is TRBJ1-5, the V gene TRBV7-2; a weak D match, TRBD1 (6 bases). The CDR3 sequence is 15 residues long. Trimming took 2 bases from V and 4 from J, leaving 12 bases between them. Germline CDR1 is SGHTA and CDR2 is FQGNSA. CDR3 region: CASSLWGQGNQPQHF. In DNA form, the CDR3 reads TGTGCCAGCAGCTTATGGGGGCAGGGGAATCAGCCCCAGCATTTT. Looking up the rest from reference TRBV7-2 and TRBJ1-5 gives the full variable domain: GAGVSQSPSNKVTEKGKDVELRCDPISGHTALYWYRQSLGQGLEFLIYFQGNSAPDKSGLPSDRFSAERTGGSVSTLTIQRTQQEDSAVYLCASSLWGQGNQPQHFGDGTRLSIL.

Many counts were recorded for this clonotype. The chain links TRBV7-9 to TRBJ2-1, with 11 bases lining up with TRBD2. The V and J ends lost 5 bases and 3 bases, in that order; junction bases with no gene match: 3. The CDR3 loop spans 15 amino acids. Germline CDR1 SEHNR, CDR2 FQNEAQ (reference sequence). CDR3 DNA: TGTGCCAGCAGCGCGGGACTAGCGGACTACAATGAGCAGTTCTTC. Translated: CASSAGLADYNEQFF.

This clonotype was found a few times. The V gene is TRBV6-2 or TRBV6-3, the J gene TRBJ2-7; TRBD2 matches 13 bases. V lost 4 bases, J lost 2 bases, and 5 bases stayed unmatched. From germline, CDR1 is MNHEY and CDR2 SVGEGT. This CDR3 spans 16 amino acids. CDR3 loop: CASSFTLAGGTYEQYF. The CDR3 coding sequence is TGTGCCAGCAGTTTCACACTAGCGGGAGGGACCTACGAGCAGTACTTC.

The CDR3 sequence is CASSLGWSEQYF. Written as DNA, the CDR3 is TGTGCCAGCAGCTTGGGGTGGAGCGAGCAGTACTTC. V usage is TRBV5-6 and J usage is TRBJ2-7, with no clear D. CDR3 length equals 12 residues. Trimming took 0 bases from V and 6 from J, leaving 7 bases between them. CDR1 SGHDT and CDR2 YYEEEE come from the germline V gene.

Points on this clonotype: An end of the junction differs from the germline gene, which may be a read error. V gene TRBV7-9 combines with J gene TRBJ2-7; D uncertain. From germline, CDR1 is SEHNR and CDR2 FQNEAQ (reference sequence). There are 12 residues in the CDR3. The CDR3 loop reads CAIEHREYEPSF. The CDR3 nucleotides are TGTGCCATTGAGCACAGAGAGTACGAGCCGTCCTTC.

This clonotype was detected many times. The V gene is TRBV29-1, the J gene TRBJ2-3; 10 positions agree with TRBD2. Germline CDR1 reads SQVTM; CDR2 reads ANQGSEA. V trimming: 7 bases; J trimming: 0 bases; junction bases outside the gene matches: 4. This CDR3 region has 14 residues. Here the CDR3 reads CSGTSGKSTDTQYF. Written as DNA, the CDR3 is TGCAGCGGTACTAGCGGGAAAAGCACAGATACGCAGTATTTT.

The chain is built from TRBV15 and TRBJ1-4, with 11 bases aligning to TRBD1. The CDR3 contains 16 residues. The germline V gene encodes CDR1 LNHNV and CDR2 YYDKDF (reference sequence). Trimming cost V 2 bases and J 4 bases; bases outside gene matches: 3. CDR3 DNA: TGTGCCACCAGCAGATGGGGGACAGGGGGTAATGAAAAACTGTTTTTT. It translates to CATSRWGTGGNEKLFF.

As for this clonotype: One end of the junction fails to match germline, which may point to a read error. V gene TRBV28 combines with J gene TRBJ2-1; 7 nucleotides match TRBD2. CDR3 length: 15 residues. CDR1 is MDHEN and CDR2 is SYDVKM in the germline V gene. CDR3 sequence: CGSSFRTSSYNEQFF. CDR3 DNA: TGTGGCAGCAGTTTCCGGACTAGCTCCTACAATGAGCAGTTCTTC.

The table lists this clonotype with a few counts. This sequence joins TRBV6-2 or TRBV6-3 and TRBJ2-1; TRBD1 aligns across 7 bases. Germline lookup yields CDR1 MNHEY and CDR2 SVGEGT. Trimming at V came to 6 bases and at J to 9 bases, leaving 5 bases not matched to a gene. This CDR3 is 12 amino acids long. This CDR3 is CASRADRPEQFF. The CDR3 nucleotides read TGTGCCAGCAGGGCGGACAGGCCTGAGCAGTTCTTC.

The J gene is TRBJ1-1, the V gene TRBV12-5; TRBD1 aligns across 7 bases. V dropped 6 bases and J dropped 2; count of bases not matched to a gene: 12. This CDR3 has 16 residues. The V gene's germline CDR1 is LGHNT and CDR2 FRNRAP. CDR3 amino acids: CASGETGRLGNTEAFF. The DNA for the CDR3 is TGTGCTAGTGGGGAGACAGGGAGGTTAGGCAACACTGAAGCTTTCTTT.

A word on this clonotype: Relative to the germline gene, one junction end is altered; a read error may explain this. The CDR3 nucleotides are TGCGCCAGCAGCCAAGATCCCGCACAGTCCTCCTACAATGAGCAGTCCTTC. Residues: CASSQDPAQSSYNEQSF. J is TRBJ2-1 and V is TRBV4-3; D is undetermined. The CDR3 is 17 residues long. Per the germline V gene, CDR1 is LGHNA and CDR2 is YSLEER.

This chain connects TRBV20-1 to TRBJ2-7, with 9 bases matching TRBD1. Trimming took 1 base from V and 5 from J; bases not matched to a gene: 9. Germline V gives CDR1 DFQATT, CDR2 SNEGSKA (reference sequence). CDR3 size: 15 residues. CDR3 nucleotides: TGCAGTGCTAGAGCAGGGACAGGGTTTGTCGACGAGCAGTACTTC. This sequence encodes CSARAGTGFVDEQYF.

The CDR3 is CASSPPGGRADTQYF. The CDR3 DNA reads TGTGCCAGCAGCCCACCTGGGGGAAGGGCCGATACGCAGTATTTT. This chain connects TRBV5-8 to TRBJ2-3; either TRBD1 or TRBD2 may fit D (5 bases each). V lost 4 bases and J lost 6, with 18 bases in between. The CDR3 loop spans 15 amino acids. The germline CDR1 and CDR2 sequences are SGHTS and YDEGEE.

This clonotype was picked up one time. CDR3 region: CSVEDWGEATYEQYF. The CDR3 region has the DNA TGCAGCGTTGAAGATTGGGGGGAGGCGACCTACGAGCAGTACTTC. This chain uses TRBV29-1 with TRBJ2-7, with D tentatively TRBD2 (6 bases). Trimming took 0 bases from V and 2 from J, leaving 14 bases between them. This CDR3 spans 15 amino acids. The germline V gene encodes CDR1 SQVTM and CDR2 ANQGSEA.